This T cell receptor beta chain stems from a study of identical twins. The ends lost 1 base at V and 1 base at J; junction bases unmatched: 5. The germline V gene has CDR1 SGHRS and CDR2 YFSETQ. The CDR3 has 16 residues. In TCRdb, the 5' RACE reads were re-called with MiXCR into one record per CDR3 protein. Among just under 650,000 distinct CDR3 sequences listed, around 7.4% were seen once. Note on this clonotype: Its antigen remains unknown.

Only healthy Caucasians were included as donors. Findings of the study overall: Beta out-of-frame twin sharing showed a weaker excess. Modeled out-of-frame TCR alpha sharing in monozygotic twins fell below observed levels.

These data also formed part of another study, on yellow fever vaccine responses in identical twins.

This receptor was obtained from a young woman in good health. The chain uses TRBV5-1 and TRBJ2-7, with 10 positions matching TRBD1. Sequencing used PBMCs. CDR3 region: CASSLRAGQGSYEQYF. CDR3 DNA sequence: TGCGCCAGCAGCTTGAGGGCGGGACAGGGGTCCTACGAGCAGTACTTC.